A selection of T cell receptor beta chains follows, all from one sample in a study of CD8+ T cells in alopecia areata. Produced via immunoSEQ multiplex PCR; TCRdb's table is partial and in-frame only. The sample shows around 150,000 clones, around three fifths of them seen only once. The sequencing here drew on CD4+ T cells sorted from blood, taken at week 24, from a patient treated with tofacitinib. The receptor source for this set is a human donor with alopecia areata. The CDR3 runs from the conserved cysteine through the conserved F or W. D genes are given only for firm matches. Only some rows state a clone size, as once, few, many or a class for expanded clones.

V,D,size,J,DNA,CDR3
TRBV18,-,-,TRBJ2-3,TGTGCCAGCTCACCACCGGTAACAGATACGCAGTATTTT,CASSPPVTDTQYF
TRBV29-1,-,-,TRBJ2-1,TGCAGCGGACGGGACTCATCCGTCTACAATGAGCAGTTCTTC,CSGRDSSVYNEQFF
TRBV30,TRBD1,-,TRBJ1-6,TGTGCCTGCCAACCCGGGACAGGGAATTCACCCCTCCACTTT,CACQPGTGNSPLHF
TRBV28,TRBD1,-,TRBJ1-6,TGTGCCAGCAGTCCCCGGACAGGTACACGTAATTCACCCCTCCACTTT,CASSPRTGTRNSPLHF
TRBV6-5,-,-,TRBJ1-5,TGTGCCAGCAGTTCCCTGACAGGCCTAAATCAGCCCCAGCATTTT,CASSSLTGLNQPQHF
TRBV7-2,TRBD2,-,TRBJ2-1,TGTGCCAGCAGCGCAGCGGGGGGGCTATTCTATGAGCAGTTCTTC,CASSAAGGLFYEQFF
TRBV2,TRBD1,-,TRBJ1-6,TGTGCCAGCACAGGGGGAGATTCACCCCTCCACTTT,CASTGGDSPLHF
TRBV4-1,-,-,TRBJ2-6,TGCGCCAGCAGCCAAGTGGCCTCTGGGGCCAACGTCCTGACTTTC,CASSQVASGANVLTF
TRBV30,-,-,TRBJ1-1,TGTGCCTGGAGTGTAACGGGAATCGAAGCTTTCTTT,CAWSVTGIEAFF
TRBV30,-,-,TRBJ1-1,TGTGCCTGGAGTCCCTCGAAGGAAGCTTTCTTT,CAWSPSKEAFF
TRBV5-6,TRBD1,few,TRBJ1-1,TGTGCCAGCAGCCGCGTAGGGCAGGGGGCTGAAGCTTTCTTT,CASSRVGQGAEAFF
TRBV4-2,-,-,TRBJ2-2,TGTGCCAGCAGCCAGGGTTCAGCGAACACCGGGGAGCTGTTTTTT,CASSQGSANTGELFF
TRBV2,-,few,TRBJ2-3,TGTGCCAGCAGTGGAGGGTTATCCTCCACAGATACGCAGTATTTT,CASSGGLSSTDTQYF
TRBV7-9,-,-,TRBJ1-5,TGTGCCAGCAGCTTAGAGGAGGGAACCCAGCATTTT,CASSLEEGTQHF
TRBV29-1,TRBD1,-,TRBJ1-2,TGCAGCGTTGTGGGACAGGCTCAATCGGTCTATGGCTACACCTTC,CSVVGQAQSVYGYTF
TRBV5-1,-,-,TRBJ2-5,TGCGCCAGCAGCGCTACTCTACAGGGGAGGGGAGAGACCCAGTACTTC,CASSATLQGRGETQYF
TRBV20-1,-,few,TRBJ1-1,TGCAGTGCTCTGGGGGACACTGAAGCTTTCTTT,CSALGDTEAFF
TRBV15,TRBD1,once,TRBJ1-2,TGTGCCACCAGCAGAGATCAGGGGGCCGAGGGCTACACCTTC,CATSRDQGAEGYTF
TRBV5-1,-,-,TRBJ2-1,TGCGCCAGCAGCTTGGATGGGGTGGGGGTTGTGCAGTTCTTC,CASSLDGVGVVQFF
TRBV5-1,TRBD1,few,TRBJ1-4,TGCGCCAGCAGCTCCGCGGGACAGCCAGGAGATGAAAAACTGTTTTTT,CASSSAGQPGDEKLFF
TRBV6-5,-,-,TRBJ2-2,TGTGCCAGCAGTTACCCGGGGACCACCGGGGAGCTGTTTTTT,CASSYPGTTGELFF
TRBV5-6,-,-,TRBJ1-4,TGTGCCAGCAGCTTGGCAACTAATGAAAAACTGTTTTTT,CASSLATNEKLFF
TRBV2,-,-,TRBJ2-7,TGTGCCAGCAGTGAGGGCGGCAACGAGCAGTACTTC,CASSEGGNEQYF
TRBV29-1,-,-,TRBJ1-2,TGCAGCGCGGAAACAGGGTATGGCTACACCTTC,CSAETGYGYTF
TRBV2,-,few,TRBJ1-2,TGTGCCAGCAGTCCGACAGCTGCACATCCTAACTATGGCTACACCTTC,CASSPTAAHPNYGYTF
TRBV9,-,-,TRBJ2-5,TGTGCCAGCAGCGCGCTCCAGCTAGCCATGGGAGAGACCCAGTACTTC,CASSALQLAMGETQYF
TRBV10-2,-,-,TRBJ2-1,TGCGCCATTTGGGACCACCCCTCGGTTGGTGAGCAGTTCTTC,CAIWDHPSVGEQFF
TRBV30,-,-,TRBJ1-2,TGTGCCTGGAGCCCAGACAGATATGGCTACACCTTC,CAWSPDRYGYTF
TRBV7-9,-,-,TRBJ1-4,TGTGCCAGCAGCTGGACAGCCTCTAATGAAAAACTGTTTTTT,CASSWTASNEKLFF
TRBV30,-,-,TRBJ1-1,TGTGCCTGGAGTGTTTGGACTAACACTGAAGCTTTCTTT,CAWSVWTNTEAFF
TRBV30,-,few,TRBJ2-7,TGTGCCTGGAGTGTAGATGTGACCTACGAGCAGTACTTC,CAWSVDVTYEQYF